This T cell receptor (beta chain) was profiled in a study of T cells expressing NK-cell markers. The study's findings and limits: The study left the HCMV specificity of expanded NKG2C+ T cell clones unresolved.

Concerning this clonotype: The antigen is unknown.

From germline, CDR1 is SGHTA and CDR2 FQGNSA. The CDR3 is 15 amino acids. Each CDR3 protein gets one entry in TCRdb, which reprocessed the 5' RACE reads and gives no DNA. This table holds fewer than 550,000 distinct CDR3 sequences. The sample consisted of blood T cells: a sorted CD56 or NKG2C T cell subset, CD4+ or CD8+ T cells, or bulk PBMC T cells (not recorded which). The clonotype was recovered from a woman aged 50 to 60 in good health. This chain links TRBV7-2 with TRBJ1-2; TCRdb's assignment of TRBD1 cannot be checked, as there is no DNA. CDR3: CASSLEQGPFYGYTF.